The TCR beta chain under discussion was sequenced for a study of cytomegalovirus exposure and HLA in healthy donors. Samples came from healthy bone marrow donors. General study results and limits: In a later analysis, donors in an Asian-associated ancestry cluster reportedly had fewer N-insertions in productive TCRs than the cohort mean. Another analysis was done later, and it associated roughly 15,000 TCR beta sequences with HLA alleles at 0.05 false discovery rate. Available immune exposure information was restricted to CMV serostatus only.

Remarks on this clone: Its antigen remains unknown.

The CDR3 totals 13 residues. Trimming stripped 3 bases from V and 3 bases from J, with 8 bases between. The germline V gene has CDR1 LNHDA and CDR2 SQIVND (reference sequence). 13 Jbeta primers and 60 Vbeta primers were used for the PCR. The repertoire was sequenced with immunoSEQ multiplex PCR; TCRdb's copy has only in-frame clones and lacks some. The data hold over 100,000 clones, with around three quarters observed a single time. The rearrangement links TRBV19 to TRBJ1-2; D gene ambiguous. Material: PBMCs. The TCR originated in a woman under 30 in good health and CMV-seropositive. CDR3 residues: CASSIGTDYGYTF. CDR3 DNA sequence: TGTGCCAGTAGTATCGGTACAGACTATGGCTACACCTTC.